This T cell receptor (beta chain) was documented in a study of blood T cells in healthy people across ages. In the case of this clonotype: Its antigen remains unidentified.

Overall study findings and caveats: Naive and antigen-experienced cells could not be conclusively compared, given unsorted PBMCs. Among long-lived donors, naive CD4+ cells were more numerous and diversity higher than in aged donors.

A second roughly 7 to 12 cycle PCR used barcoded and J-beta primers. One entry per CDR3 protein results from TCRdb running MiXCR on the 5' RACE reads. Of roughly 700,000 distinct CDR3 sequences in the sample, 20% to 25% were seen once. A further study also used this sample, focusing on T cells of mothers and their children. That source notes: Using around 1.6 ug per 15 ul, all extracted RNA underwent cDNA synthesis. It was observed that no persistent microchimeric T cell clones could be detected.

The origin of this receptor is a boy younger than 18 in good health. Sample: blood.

For the CDR3, the DNA is TGTGCCAGCTCACCCATGACTAGCGGGGTTTTAGGTAACGAGCAGTACTTC. The encoded protein is CASSPMTSGVLGNEQYF. The V and J genes are TRBV18 and TRBJ2-7; 11 nucleotides match TRBD2. The CDR3 totals 17 residues. Germline trimming cut 3 bases from V and 5 bases from J; bases unmatched to any gene: 12. The germline CDR1 and CDR2 sequences are KGHSH and LQKENI.